A single sample is the source of the 13 T cell receptor beta chains below, sequenced in a study of OX40 agonist ivuxolimab in advanced cancers. Here immunoSEQ multiplex PCR was the method, and the copy in TCRdb shows in-frame clones only, minus some. The data show 76,000 or so clones, over 75% seen once. The input for sequencing was CD4+ or CD8+ T cells sorted from blood, taken in a trial of the OX40 agonist ivuxolimab. The source of these receptors is an adult with an advanced solid tumor such as melanoma, head and neck, liver or kidney cancer.

The V and J genes are TRBV2 and TRBJ2-7, with D maybe TRBD1 (6 bases). Trimming shortened V by 1 base and J by 3 bases, and 13 bases separated the two germline ends. The CDR3 covers 15 residues. CDR1 and CDR2 from the germline V gene are SNHLY and FYNNEI. The CDR3 sequence is CASSEGTAEFYEQYF. CDR3 in DNA: TGTGCCAGCAGTGAAGGGACAGCCGAGTTCTACGAGCAGTACTTC.

V usage is TRBV10-2 and J usage is TRBJ2-5; D may correspond to TRBD1 or TRBD2 (6 bases each). V was pared by 0 bases and J by 5 bases, with 19 bases between. This CDR3 region has 17 residues. CDR1 WSHSY and CDR2 SAAADI come from the germline V gene. The chain's CDR3 is CASSESRGAAARETQYF. CDR3 DNA sequence: TGCGCCAGCAGTGAGTCGAGGGGGGCGGCCGCGCGGGAGACCCAGTACTTC.

The rearrangement joins TRBV23-1 to TRBJ2-7; maybe TRBD1 (5 bases). TRBV23-1 is reported as an ORF; its role is uncertain. V was shortened by 2 bases and J by 3 bases, with 14 bases between the two germline ends. This CDR3 is 15 amino acids long. The CDR3 DNA follows: TGCGCCAGCAGTCAACTCAGGGTTCCCTTCTACGAGCAGTACTTC. This gives the protein CASSQLRVPFYEQYF.

V usage is TRBV19 and J usage is TRBJ1-4; D unresolved. The V end lost 6 bases, the J end lost 8 bases, and 19 bases lay between the germline ends. The germline CDR1 and CDR2 sequences are LNHDA and SQIVND (reference sequence). The CDR3 totals 15 residues. Here the CDR3 reads CASSQNSLGGEKLFF. The CDR3 DNA reads TGTGCCAGTAGCCAAAACAGTTTGGGCGGGGAAAAACTGTTTTTT.

The CDR3, as DNA: TGTGCCAGCAGCCCACAGCGGGGGGGAGATACGCAGTATTTT. Translation gives CASSPQRGGDTQYF. V and J are TRBV7-3 and TRBJ2-3; TRBD2 aligns across 10 bases. CDR3 size: 14 residues. V dropped 5 bases and J dropped 5; count of bases not matched to a gene: 4. CDR1 and CDR2 (germline): SGHTA, FQGTGA.

J is TRBJ1-2 and V is TRBV11-2; no clear D gene. Trimming took 3 bases from V and 8 from J, leaving 10 bases between them. Germline V gene lookup returns CDR1 SGHAT and CDR2 FQNNGV. The CDR3 sequence is 12 residues long. CDR3 region: CASSLDSSGYTF. CDR3 sequence (DNA): TGTGCCAGCAGCTTGGACTCGAGCGGCTACACCTTC.

This chain joins TRBV10-1 and TRBJ2-5; D may match TRBD1 or TRBD2 (5 bases each). Per the germline V gene, CDR1 is WNHNN and CDR2 is SYGVQD (reference sequence). The V and J ends lost 3 bases and 0 bases respectively, with 11 bases between them. The CDR3 runs to 15 residues. CDR3 region: CASSDNGAYQETQYF. For the CDR3, the DNA is TGCGCCAGCAGTGATAACGGGGCTTACCAAGAGACCCAGTACTTC.

This chain joins TRBV5-1 and TRBJ1-1; the match to TRBD1 covers 7 bases. Germline V gives CDR1 SGHRS, CDR2 YFSETQ. The CDR3 is made up of 15 amino acids. The V segment lost 4 bases and the J segment 5 bases; nucleotides outside the gene matches: 11. This CDR3 is CASSIRQGGGTEAFF. CDR3 bases: TGCGCCAGCAGCATCCGACAGGGTGGTGGGACTGAAGCTTTCTTT.

The chain combines TRBV7-9 with TRBJ2-1; 12 bases line up with TRBD2. Trimming removed 4 bases from V and 6 bases from J; junction bases left unmatched: 13. Germline V gene data show CDR1 as SEHNR and CDR2 as FQNEAQ (reference sequence). CDR3 length: 18 amino acids. This CDR3 reads CASSSRNAGGLAGNEQFF. CDR3 DNA sequence: TGTGCCAGCAGCTCTCGAAACGCAGGGGGACTAGCGGGCAATGAGCAGTTCTTC.

This chain uses TRBV12-5 with TRBJ2-5; D call uncertain. V shed 0 bases and J shed 0 bases, with 11 bases lying between them. This CDR3 spans 16 amino acids. CDR1 and CDR2 from the germline V gene are LGHNT and FRNRAP. The CDR3 region is CASGLVLNSYQETQYF. The CDR3 DNA reads TGTGCTAGTGGTTTGGTACTGAATTCGTACCAAGAGACCCAGTACTTC.

The chain joins TRBV6-5 to TRBJ2-2, with TRBD2 identical over 10 bases. The CDR3 extends over 15 amino acids. The ends lost 2 bases at V and 3 bases at J; junction bases unmatched: 0. Germline V gene data show CDR1 as MNHEY and CDR2 as SVGAGI. The CDR3 loop reads CASSYGTSDTGELFF. CDR3 DNA: TGTGCCAGCAGTTACGGGACTAGCGACACCGGGGAGCTGTTTTTT.

The J gene is TRBJ2-5, the V gene TRBV2; 7 positions match TRBD2. Looked up from germline, CDR1 is SNHLY and CDR2 is FYNNEI. J was trimmed by 5 bases and V by 10 bases; bases with no gene match: 13. The CDR3 has 14 amino acids. Here the CDR3 reads CANSLAGERETQYF. The DNA of the CDR3 is TGTGCCAACTCGCTGGCGGGAGAGCGCGAGACCCAGTACTTC.

The chain has TRBV6-1 and TRBJ2-3; 9 bases line up with TRBD1. The CDR3 totals 15 residues. The V and J ends lost 6 bases and 4 bases, in that order; junction bases with no gene match: 8. Germline V CDR1 and CDR2: MNHNS, SASEGT. The CDR3 DNA follows: TGTGCCAGCAGACTTTTACAGGGGGCCGCAGATACGCAGTATTTT. It translates to CASRLLQGAADTQYF.